This TCR beta chain came from a study of response to subunit inactivated influenza vaccine. MiXCR, applied by TCRdb to the RT-PCR reads, yields one record per CDR3 protein. Among about 480,000 distinct CDR3 sequences listed, about 25% were seen once. Study observations and caveats: Seasonal influenza vaccination, on each occasion, was suggested by the authors to recruit few new T cells.

This clonotype showed up just a few times. Antigen: not known. V was shortened by 2 bases and J by 2 bases, with 4 bases between the two germline ends. This CDR3 contains 13 residues. Germline V gives CDR1 SGHDN, CDR2 FVKESK. The sequence derives from a man aged 50 to 59 who received an inactivated influenza vaccine. This sequence joins TRBV14 and TRBJ2-1; D ambiguous. This material consisted of CD4+ T cells sorted from PBMCs, taken about 5 days after vaccination. The CDR3 loop is CASSQMTYNEQFF. The CDR3 nucleotides read TGTGCCAGCAGCCAAATGACCTACAATGAGCAGTTCTTC. The full variable domain, with the rest looked up from reference TRBV14 and TRBJ2-1, is EAGVTQFPSHSVIEKGQTVTLRCDPISGHDNLYWYRRVMGKEIKFLLHFVKESKQDESGMPNNRFLAERTGGTYSTLKVQPAELEDSGVYFCASSQMTYNEQFFGPGTRLTVL.